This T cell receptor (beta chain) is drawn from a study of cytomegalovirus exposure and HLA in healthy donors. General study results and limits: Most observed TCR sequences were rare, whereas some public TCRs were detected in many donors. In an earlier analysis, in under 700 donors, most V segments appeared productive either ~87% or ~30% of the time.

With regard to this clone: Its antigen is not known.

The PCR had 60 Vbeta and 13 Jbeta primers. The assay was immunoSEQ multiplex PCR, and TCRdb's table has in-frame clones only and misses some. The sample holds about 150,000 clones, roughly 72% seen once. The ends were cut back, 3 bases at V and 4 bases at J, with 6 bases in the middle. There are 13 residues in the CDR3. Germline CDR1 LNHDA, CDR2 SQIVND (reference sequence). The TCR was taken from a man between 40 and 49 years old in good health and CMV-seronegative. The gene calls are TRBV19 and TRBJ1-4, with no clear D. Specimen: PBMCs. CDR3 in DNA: TGTGCCAGTAGTATGCGTCTTAATGAAAAACTGTTTTTT. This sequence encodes CASSMRLNEKLFF.